This TCR beta chain was recorded in a study of T cells in Graves' hyperthyroidism and ophthalmopathy. General observations from the study: Blood samples included most of the expanded thyroid clonotypes exceeding 0.001.

The CDR3 has 13 residues. The trim removed 5 bases at V and 8 bases at J, leaving 7 bases unmatched. Germline-derived CDR1 and CDR2 are MNHNS and SASEGT. This clonotype was recorded many times. Its antigen is not identified. The CDR3 regions of TCR beta were amplified from RNA transcripts. HTBI primers were employed in a first-round RT-PCR of the TCR CDR3. A single record per CDR3 protein comes from TCRdb applying MiXCR to the multiplex PCR reads. The sample lists some 600,000 distinct CDR3 sequences; roughly 13% were seen once. Clinical symptoms, serum thyroxine and TRAb, thyroid ultrasound and orbital computed tomography were used for the diagnoses. The blood sample dates from first hyperthyroidism diagnosis, preceding any ophthalmopathy symptoms.

The clonotype was recovered from a woman in her twenties or thirties with Graves' hyperthyroidism that later progressed to Graves' ophthalmopathy. The sequenced sample was blood. V usage is TRBV6-1 and J usage is TRBJ1-2, with 8 bases that match TRBD1. The DNA for the CDR3 is TGTGCCAGCAGTCCCACGGACAGGGAGGGCTACACCTTC. Its translation: CASSPTDREGYTF.